Following are 13 T cell receptor beta chains from one sample sequenced in a study of shared clonotypes between healthy human individuals. Sequencing was performed with immunoSEQ multiplex PCR; in TCRdb, only in-frame clones are kept and a portion is missing. The sample contains about 980,000 clones, approximately 76% of which appear only once. The sample comprised memory CD4+ T cells sorted from blood. Noted subset: CD45RA-negative fraction. The receptors were gathered from a man between 18 and 29 years old in good health.

This chain connects TRBV7-9 to TRBJ1-1; a weak D match, TRBD1 (5 bases). Trimming took 0 bases from V and 1 from J, leaving 15 bases between them. Germline lookup yields CDR1 SEHNR and CDR2 FQNEAQ (reference sequence). The CDR3 is made up of 17 amino acids. DNA for the CDR3: TGTGCCAGCAGCTTAGCTGCGGGGCAGGGTAGGAACACTGAAGCTTTCTTT. This translates into CASSLAAGQGRNTEAFF.

The J gene is TRBJ1-1, the V gene TRBV6-5; perhaps TRBD1 as D (6 bases). CDR1 and CDR2 from the germline V gene are MNHEY and SVGAGI. CDR3 length equals 16 residues. Trimming took 0 bases from V and 4 from J, leaving 15 bases between them. In DNA form, the CDR3 reads TGTGCCAGCAGTTACTCGACGGGGGGCGCGGCCACTGAAGCTTTCTTT. This encodes CASSYSTGGAATEAFF.

This chain uses TRBV5-4 with TRBJ2-5, with 10 bases identical to TRBD1. Germline V gene data show CDR1 as SGHNT and CDR2 as YYREEE (reference sequence). V lost 7 bases, J lost 3 bases, and 9 bases stayed unmatched. The CDR3 covers 15 residues. The CDR3 protein is CASQPDRGVEETQYF. CDR3 DNA: TGTGCCAGCCAACCGGACAGGGGGGTTGAAGAGACCCAGTACTTC.

J is TRBJ1-6 and V is TRBV27; no clear D. Germline V gives CDR1 MNHEY, CDR2 SMNVEV (reference sequence). V lost 7 bases to trimming and J lost 1 base, with 20 bases between them. The CDR3 runs 18 residues. CDR3 in amino acids: CASKTFLTERSYNSPLHF. The CDR3 DNA reads TGTGCCAGCAAAACTTTTTTGACGGAAAGATCCTATAATTCACCCCTCCACTTT.

This rearrangement joins TRBV4-3 to TRBJ1-2, with 8 bases matching TRBD1. The length of the CDR3 is 15 residues. V lost 0 bases to trimming and J lost 8 bases; unmatched junction nucleotides: 8. Germline V gene data show CDR1 as LGHNA and CDR2 as YSLEER. DNA of the CDR3: TGCGCCAGCAGCCAAGATCGACAGGGGTTGCGCGGCTACACCTTC. It translates to CASSQDRQGLRGYTF.

This chain joins TRBV6-4 and TRBJ2-7, with 8 bases that match TRBD1. CDR3 length: 16 residues. V lost 4 bases to trimming and J lost 6 bases; unmatched junction nucleotides: 14. From germline, CDR1 is MRHNA and CDR2 SNTAGT. This chain's CDR3 is CASSGGQEIESGEQYF. The CDR3 DNA reads as TGTGCCAGCAGTGGGGGACAGGAAATAGAGAGCGGCGAGCAGTACTTC.

This clone has only a few counts. The same CDR3 arises from other DNA sequences in this sample as well. V usage is TRBV6-5 and J usage is TRBJ1-1; D remains ambiguous. Germline V gene lookup returns CDR1 MNHEY and CDR2 SVGAGI. The CDR3 consists of 11 residues. V shed 5 bases and J shed 4 bases, with 5 bases lying between them. CDR3 sequence (DNA): TGTGCCAGCAGTAGAACCACTGAAGCTTTCTTT. Translation gives CASSRTTEAFF.

J is TRBJ2-5 and V is TRBV6-5; 9 nucleotides agree with TRBD1. The CDR3 has 15 amino acids. CDR1 is MNHEY, CDR2 SVGAGI, per germline. V was clipped by 5 bases and J by 4 bases; unmatched bases: 8. CDR3 residues: CASSTGTGRGETQYF. The CDR3 DNA follows: TGTGCCAGCAGTACCGGGACAGGGAGGGGAGAGACCCAGTACTTC.

The chain has TRBV2 and TRBJ1-6, with TRBD1 as a possible D gene (5 bases). The ends were cut back, 3 bases at V and 0 bases at J, with 18 bases in the middle. Per germline, CDR1 SNHLY and CDR2 FYNNEI. This CDR3 spans 19 amino acids. This CDR3 is CASSDNLGQGSSYNSPLHF. Here the CDR3 DNA reads TGTGCCAGCAGTGATAATTTGGGTCAGGGCAGCTCCTATAATTCACCCCTCCACTTT.

The chain employs TRBV18 and TRBJ2-7, with D possibly TRBD1 on 5 matching bases. Germline CDR1 KGHSH, CDR2 LQKENI. V was trimmed by 0 bases and J by 0 bases, leaving 12 bases between them. The CDR3 has 16 amino acids. In nucleotides, the CDR3 is TGTGCCAGCTCACCACCGCAAGGGGCGAGCTCCTACGAGCAGTACTTC. Its protein product is CASSPPQGASSYEQYF.

The chain combines TRBV7-6 with TRBJ2-7; TRBD2 aligns across 15 bases. The V gene's germline CDR1 is SGHVS and CDR2 FNYEAQ. J lost 0 bases, V lost 4 bases, and 13 bases had no gene match. CDR3 size: 20 residues. CDR3 sequence reads: CASSSHPGLAGGYGSYEQYF. The CDR3 bases are TGTGCCAGCAGCTCTCATCCCGGACTAGCGGGAGGGTATGGCTCCTACGAGCAGTACTTC.

In regard to this clone: The same CDR3 can be traced to other DNA sequences in this sample. The V and J genes are TRBV5-1 and TRBJ2-7; D not certain. The CDR3 consists of 13 residues. V lost 4 bases and J 2 bases, leaving 10 bases between the germline ends. CDR1 and CDR2 (germline): SGHRS, YFSETQ. Written as DNA, the CDR3 is TGCGCCAGCAGCCCAGGACCAGCCTACGAGCAGTACTTC. This codes for CASSPGPAYEQYF.

The chain has TRBV19 and TRBJ1-2; 9 nucleotides line up with TRBD1. V was pared by 7 bases and J by 7 bases, with 7 bases of the junction left unmatched. Germline CDR1 is LNHDA and CDR2 is SQIVND (reference sequence). This CDR3 contains 13 residues. DNA for the CDR3: TGTGCCAGTATGGGGACAGGGCAGCCTGGCTACACCTTC. Protein sequence: CASMGTGQPGYTF.